The TCR beta chain under discussion was sequenced for a study of blood T cell repertoires in COVID-19. As for the study in general: Whether acute or convalescent, the COVID-19 samples came from the United States, Italy and Spain.

TCRdb's copy holds only in-frame clones and misses some; the assay was immunoSEQ multiplex PCR. Here the sample spans tens of thousands of clones, roughly 88% being singletons. The CDR3 loop spans 16 amino acids. V lost 0 bases, J lost 5 bases, and 14 bases lay in between. In germline, CDR1 is KGHSH, CDR2 LQKENI. This chain joins TRBV18 and TRBJ2-1; weak D call: TRBD2 (6 bases). The sequenced material came from peripheral blood. This receptor was obtained from a man aged 60-69 years with acute or convalescent COVID-19. CDR3 sequence reads: CASSPPGSWTNNEQFF. In nucleotides, the CDR3 is TGTGCCAGCTCACCACCGGGCTCCTGGACTAACAATGAGCAGTTCTTC.